This T cell receptor (beta chain) was recorded in a study of tumor and adjacent non-tumor tissue in lung cancer. No cell sorting was done before RNA was extracted from the tissue. More than 3 cm separated this lung sample from the edge of the tumor. Between August and November 2014, newly diagnosed, chemotherapy-naive lung cancer patients underwent thoracic surgery in China. The library came from three nested PCR rounds adapted from ARM-PCR protocols. In TCRdb, the multiplex PCR reads were re-called with MiXCR into one record per CDR3 protein. The table includes 90,000 to 100,000 distinct CDR3 sequences, 75% to 85% detected once. On this clonotype itself: The junction differs from germline at one of its ends, possibly a read error.

The TCR sequence derives from a man between 60 and 75 years old with small cell lung cancer. Sequencing used distant non-tumor lung tissue.

The CDR3 region is CVSSFREYSYEKYF. The CDR3, as DNA: TGTGTCAGCAGCTTCAGGGAATACTCCTACGAGAAGTACTTC. The chain carries TRBV11-3 and TRBJ2-7; D is possibly TRBD1 (5 bases). Germline CDR1 reads SGHNT; CDR2 reads YENEEA. The CDR3 covers 14 residues.